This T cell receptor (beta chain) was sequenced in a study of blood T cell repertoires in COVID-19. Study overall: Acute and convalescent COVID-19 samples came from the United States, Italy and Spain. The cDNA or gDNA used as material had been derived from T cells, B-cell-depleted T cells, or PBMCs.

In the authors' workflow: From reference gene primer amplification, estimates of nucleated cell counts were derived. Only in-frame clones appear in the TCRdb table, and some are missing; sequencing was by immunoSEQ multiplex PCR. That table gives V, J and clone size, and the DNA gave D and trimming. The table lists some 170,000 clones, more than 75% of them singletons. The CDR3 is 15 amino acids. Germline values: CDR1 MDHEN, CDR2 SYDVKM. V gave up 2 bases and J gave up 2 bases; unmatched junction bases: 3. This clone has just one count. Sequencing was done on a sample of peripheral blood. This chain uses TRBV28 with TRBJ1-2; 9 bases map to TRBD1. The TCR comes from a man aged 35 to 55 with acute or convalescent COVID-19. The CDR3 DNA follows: TGTGCCAGCAGTTTAGCGGACAGGGGCAACTATGGCTACACCTTC. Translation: CASSLADRGNYGYTF.